This T cell receptor (beta chain) derives from a study of blood T cell repertoires in COVID-19. Overall study context: Sources were T cells, B-cell-depleted T cells, or PBMCs; the material itself was cDNA or gDNA.

Original analysis: By means of reference gene primer amplification, nucleated cell counts were estimated. The protocol was immunoSEQ multiplex PCR, while the TCRdb copy is restricted to in-frame clones and leaves out a portion. The D gene and trimming were derived from the DNA, and the V and J assignments and clone size from that table. This sample has 110,000 or so clones; about four fifths occur once, and the top ten carry around 8%. The receptor was derived from a woman in her thirties or forties with acute or convalescent COVID-19. The sample consisted of peripheral blood.

CDR3 nucleotides: TGTGCCAGCAGTGAAAATTATTGGACAGGGGCGGGAGCTAACTATGGCTACACCTTC. Protein product: CASSENYWTGAGANYGYTF. The chain employs TRBV6-1 and TRBJ1-2; 9 positions match TRBD1. The CDR3 extends over 19 amino acids. Per germline, CDR1 MNHNS and CDR2 SASEGT. V lost 2 bases and J lost 0; bases outside the gene matches: 13.